Sequencing of this TCR beta chain was carried out in a study of graft-versus-host responses after intestinal transplantation. Study at large: Transplants given to recipients were multivisceral, liver-intestinal, or isolated intestinal.

CDR1 and CDR2 from the germline V gene are MGHRA and YSYEKL. The CDR3 has 14 residues. V lost 1 base and J lost 5; bases outside the gene matches: 2. Turning to this clone: Distinct nucleotide sequences in the sample also encode this CDR3.

The data were produced by immunoSEQ multiplex PCR, yet TCRdb's version contains in-frame clones alone and is incomplete. The sample lists about 54,000 clones, roughly nine tenths seen once, with about 6% in the top ten. This chain uses TRBV4-1 with TRBJ2-5; 9 positions match TRBD2. The sequence came from a human patient who received an intestinal transplant, so some T cells may come from the graft donor. Sequences were derived from PBMCs, sampled nearly 670 days after intestinal transplant. The CDR3 region is CASSQVTSGETQYF. DNA for the CDR3: TGCGCCAGCAGCCAAGTAACTAGCGGGGAGACCCAGTACTTC.